The text below deals with one TCR beta chain. Its antigen is not yet known. Per-base quality was not reported, and no clone a single base away is much larger than it. TCRbeta CDR3 regions were amplified from genomic DNA using the immunoSEQ Assay, a bias-controlled multiplex PCR. As for the original processing: Nucleated cell counts per sample were estimated from amplification of reference gene primers within the assay. Sequence reads were collapsed and filtered to measure the absolute abundance of every unique TCRbeta CDR3 rearrangement. For each sample, productive Simpson clonality was calculated as the square root of Simpson's diversity index across productive rearrangements. TCRdb obtained this table from immuneACCESS and retained in-frame rearrangements with V and J assigned. These tables miss some clones; where compared with another copy, unresolved V genes account for less than half of the shortfall, and the remainder is unexplained. The V and J calls and clone size come from that table; D and trimming were worked out from the DNA. Within this sample are approximately 190,000 clones, with approximately 86% of them counted one time only. The ten most abundant clones make up 5.2% of the sample.

This record belongs to a study of blood T cell repertoires in COVID-19 (TCRdb year 2020). With respect to the entire study: Samples from collaborators originated in the United States, Italy and Spain and spanned both the acute and convalescent phases of COVID-19. The prospective study material was composed of cDNA or gDNA derived from T cells, B-cell-depleted T cells, or PBMCs. Subjects who had been exposed to COVID-19, were actively infected with it, or had recovered from it provided the deeply sampled blood TCRbeta repertoires that made up the dataset. The repertoires were released in a freely available public database meant as a resource for research on the immune response to SARS-CoV-2. The samples were drawn from two sources: the first 160 participants of the ongoing ImmuneRACE study, and over 950 subjects contributed by 6 global collaborators. A de-identified subject ID, COVID-19 status, age in years and sex were almost always included in the sample metadata. HLA class I and class II types, where available, came from metadata supplied by the sample provider rather than from assay-based typing. The full study reports these points: How much clinical and demographic metadata was included differed by source and by participant, and the metadata was provided uncurated.

In the prospective study, participants were roughly 18 to 100 years old, resided in 25 or so geographic areas of the United States, and were enrolled through a virtual design. In the prospective study, cohorts were assigned on the basis of participant-reported clinical history obtained from a screening survey and a study questionnaire. In the prospective study, mobile phlebotomists collected whole blood, serum and a nasopharyngeal or oropharyngeal swab from each participant. Prospective study participants could optionally give additional blood draws and questionnaires over an approximately 2-month period. Before DNA extraction, blood samples from the prospective study were shipped at room temperature or frozen. The specimen sequenced was PBMCs or T cells enriched from blood (not recorded which). This clonotype originated in a woman in her sixties or seventies with acute COVID-19.

CDR3 reads: CASSYRTVGETQYF. The nucleotide sequence is given as TGTGCCAGCAGTTACCGGACAGTCGGAGAGACCCAGTACTTC. The sequence joins TRBV6-2 or TRBV6-3 to TRBJ2-5; D gene: possibly TRBD1, on 6 matching bases. V loses 2 bases of germline sequence and J loses 4 bases, and the interval between the two ends is 11 bases. CDR1 and CDR2, looked up from the germline V gene, are MNHEY and SVGEGT. The CDR3 starts with the cysteine, ends with the phenylalanine, and has 14 residues. The only DNA kept is the CDR3, 42 bases in frame from the first base.